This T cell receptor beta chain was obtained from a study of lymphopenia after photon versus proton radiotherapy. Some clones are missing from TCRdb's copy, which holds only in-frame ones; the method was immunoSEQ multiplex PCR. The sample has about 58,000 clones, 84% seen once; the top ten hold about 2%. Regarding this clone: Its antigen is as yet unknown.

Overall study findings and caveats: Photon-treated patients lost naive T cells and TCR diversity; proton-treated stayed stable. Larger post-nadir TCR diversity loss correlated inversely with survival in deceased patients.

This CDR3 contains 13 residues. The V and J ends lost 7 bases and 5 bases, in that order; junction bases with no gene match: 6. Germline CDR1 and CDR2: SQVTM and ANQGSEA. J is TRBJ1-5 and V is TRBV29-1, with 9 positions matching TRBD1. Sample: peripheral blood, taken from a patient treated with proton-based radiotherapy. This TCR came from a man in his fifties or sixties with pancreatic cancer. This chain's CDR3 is CSAAQGADQPQHF. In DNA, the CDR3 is TGCAGCGCAGCACAGGGGGCAGATCAGCCCCAGCATTTT.